A selection of T cell receptor beta chains follows, all from one sample in a study of beta chain features in type 1 diabetes. TCRdb's table, derived via immunoSEQ multiplex PCR, lists solely in-frame clones and lacks some. The table records 130,000 to 150,000 clones, about 7% of them present only once. Sequencing input: central memory CD4+ T cells from blood. The receptor source for this set is a woman aged 25 to 39 in good health. Each CDR3 is given with its conserved first and last residue. The D gene is left open where the match is weak. The size of a clone is reported for some rows only, either as once, few or many, or as a class for expanded clones.

>TRBV7-2|-|few|TRBJ2-5
TGTGCCAGCAGCTTCGGGTTGGAGACCCAGTACTTC
CASSFGLETQYF
>TRBV9|TRBD2|once|TRBJ2-7
TGTGCCAGCAGCGTAGGGGCGGGGACTAGGTTTGAGCAGTACTTC
CASSVGAGTRFEQYF
>TRBV4-2|-|-|TRBJ2-3
TGTGCCAGCAGCCAAGCGGGAGAGCACACAGATACGCAGTATTTT
CASSQAGEHTDTQYF
>TRBV30|-|-|TRBJ1-2
TGTGCCTGGAGGGGGGAGGGATCTAACTATGGCTACACCTTC
CAWRGEGSNYGYTF
>TRBV7-9|TRBD2|few|TRBJ2-7
TGTGCCAGCAGCTTAGGTGGCGGGAGGACTACCTACGAGCAGTACTTC
CASSLGGGRTTYEQYF
>TRBV4-3|-|many|TRBJ1-5
TGCGCCAGCAGCCAAGGGAGGGGAGCGGATCAGCCCCAGCATTTT
CASSQGRGADQPQHF
>TRBV12-5|-|-|TRBJ2-7
TGTGCTAGTGGACGTACCGGGACATCGGCCACCTTCTACGAGCAGTACTTC
CASGRTGTSATFYEQYF
>TRBV6-5|-|few|TRBJ2-1
TGTGCCAGCAGACCCCCTAGGATGCACAATGAGCAGTTCTTC
CASRPPRMHNEQFF
>TRBV15|TRBD1|few|TRBJ2-2
TGTGCCACCAGCAGAGCCGGGACAGGGTATCCCGGGGAGCTGTTTTTT
CATSRAGTGYPGELFF
>TRBV7-3|TRBD1|few|TRBJ2-2
TGTGCCAGCAGCTACGGGACAGGGGACACCGGGGAGCTGTTTTTT
CASSYGTGDTGELFF
>TRBV10-3|TRBD2|-|TRBJ2-7
TGTGCCATCAGGACACTAGCGGGAGGGCAGGACGAGCAGTACTTC
CAIRTLAGGQDEQYF
>TRBV5-1|-|few|TRBJ1-4
TGCGCCAGCAGCTTGTCCAGGACAGACCATAATGAAAAACTGTTTTTT
CASSLSRTDHNEKLFF
>TRBV18|TRBD1|-|TRBJ2-3
TGTGCCAGCTCACCCACAGGGGCGGGAGATACGCAGTATTTT
CASSPTGAGDTQYF
>TRBV7-2|TRBD2|-|TRBJ2-2
TGTGCCAGCAGACAAGCCGGGACTAGATGGGCCGGGGAGCTGTTTTTT
CASRQAGTRWAGELFF
>TRBV5-4|-|-|TRBJ2-1
TGTGCCAGCGCGGCCGACAGCTCCTACAATGAGCAGTTCTTC
CASAADSSYNEQFF
>TRBV4-3|-|few|TRBJ1-2
TGCGCCAGCAGCCAAGGGGCAGGGGCGCACTATGGCTACACCTTC
CASSQGAGAHYGYTF
>TRBV4-3|TRBD2|-|TRBJ2-1
TGCGCCAGCAGCGACGGACTAGCGGGGCTCTACAATGAGCAGTTCTTC
CASSDGLAGLYNEQFF
>TRBV7-2|TRBD2|-|TRBJ2-1
TGTGCCAGCAGCTTAGCTAGCGGGAGGTTCCATGAGCAGTTCTTC
CASSLASGRFHEQFF
>TRBV29-1|-|-|TRBJ2-5
TGCAGCGTTGAAAGGGGTAGCGGAGAGACCCAGTACTTC
CSVERGSGETQYF
>TRBV28|-|few|TRBJ2-2
TGTGCCAGCACCACCACAGACACCGGGGAGCTGTTTTTT
CASTTTDTGELFF
>TRBV7-2|-|few|TRBJ2-3
TGTGCCAGCAGCCGAATAGCGGCTTCTAGCACAGATACGCAGTATTTT
CASSRIAASSTDTQYF
>TRBV6-5|TRBD1|few|TRBJ2-7
TGTGCCAGCAGCTCTGGAACACAGGGGGCGGGGGAGCAGTACTTC
CASSSGTQGAGEQYF
>TRBV28|-|-|TRBJ1-2
TGTGCCAGCAGTCCCGGGGCTAACTATGGCTACACCTTC
CASSPGANYGYTF
>TRBV7-9|TRBD1|many|TRBJ2-7
TGTGCCAGCAGCCCCGGACAGGGCTACGAGCAGTACTTC
CASSPGQGYEQYF
>TRBV7-8|-|-|TRBJ2-7
TGTGCCAGCAGCTTAGTAGAGGAATCCTCCTACGAGCAGTACTTC
CASSLVEESSYEQYF
>TRBV7-2|-|-|TRBJ2-1
TGTGCCAGCAGCTTAGTGGGGACTTACAATGAGCAGTTCTTC
CASSLVGTYNEQFF
>TRBV15|-|few|TRBJ1-2
TGTGCCACCAGCAGACAGGGGAACTATGGCTACACCTTC
CATSRQGNYGYTF
>TRBV7-2|-|-|TRBJ1-5
TGTGCCAGCAGCTCCCGTCAGGGGAATCAGCCCCAGCATTTT
CASSSRQGNQPQHF
>TRBV30|TRBD1|many|TRBJ1-1
TGTGCCTGGAGCCGGACAGGTGGACTTGAAGCTTTCTTT
CAWSRTGGLEAFF
>TRBV9|-|few|TRBJ1-2
TGTGCCAGCAGCTCCGGGTGGGAGAAAAACTATGGCTACACCTTC
CASSSGWEKNYGYTF
>TRBV28|-|-|TRBJ2-1
TGTGCCAGCAGTTTTTCTGACAGTAGCTCCTACAATGAGCAGTTCTTC
CASSFSDSSSYNEQFF
>TRBV5-1|TRBD1|many|TRBJ2-7
TGCGCCAGCAGCGGACAGGCCTACGAGCAGTACTTC
CASSGQAYEQYF
>TRBV18|-|few|TRBJ2-3
TGTGCCAGCTCACCACCAACCTGGGCCGCGCCGTATTTT
CASSPPTWAAPYF
>TRBV6-5|TRBD1|few|TRBJ1-2
TGTGCCAGCAGTTCCGGACAGGGGGGAGGCTACACCTTC
CASSSGQGGGYTF
>TRBV4-2|TRBD2|many|TRBJ2-5
TGTGCCAGCAGCCAAGGGGCTAGCGGGACGGGGATTCAAGAGACCCAGTACTTC
CASSQGASGTGIQETQYF
>TRBV5-1|TRBD2|-|TRBJ2-1
TGCGCCAGCAGCTTGGTTGGCGGGAGTAGCAATGAGCAGTTCTTC
CASSLVGGSSNEQFF
>TRBV28|-|-|TRBJ2-5
TGTGCCAGCAGTGTAGCAGGGAAAGAGACCCAGTACTTC
CASSVAGKETQYF
>TRBV28|-|few|TRBJ2-7
TGTGCCAGCAGTCCGGCGGCGTTCGAGCAGTACTTC
CASSPAAFEQYF
>TRBV28|-|few|TRBJ2-3
TGTGCCAGCAGCCCTTTCTTTGGGGGAGTTAGCGGAGATACGCAGTATTTT
CASSPFFGGVSGDTQYF
>TRBV6-5|TRBD2|few|TRBJ2-3
TGTGCCAGCAAGAGGGAGGGGACGACAGATACGCAGTATTTT
CASKREGTTDTQYF
>TRBV6-5|TRBD1|-|TRBJ1-5
TGTGCCAGCAGCCCATCCACAGGGGACAATCAGCCCCAGCATTTT
CASSPSTGDNQPQHF